These 2 T cell receptor beta chains share one sample of origin, sequenced in a study of cytomegalovirus exposure and HLA in healthy donors. The PCR used 60 Vbeta and 13 Jbeta primers. The assay was immunoSEQ multiplex PCR, and TCRdb's table has in-frame clones only and misses some. The table has 75,000 to 100,000 clones, around 60% seen once; the top ten hold approximately 3%. The sequenced sample consisted of PBMCs. The receptors originated from a man between 60 and 75 years old in good health and CMV-seronegative.

This clone was picked up one time. The rearrangement uses TRBV19 and TRBJ2-2; a weak D match, TRBD1 (5 bases). Trimming stripped 3 bases from V and 0 bases from J, with 11 bases between. Germline values: CDR1 LNHDA, CDR2 SQIVND (reference sequence). The CDR3 runs 16 residues. In DNA form, the CDR3 reads TGTGCCAGTAGTATCAGGGCTAGATCGAACACCGGGGAGCTGTTTTTT. Translated: CASSIRARSNTGELFF.

The sample holds a few counts of this clone. This chain joins TRBV18 and TRBJ1-1; TRBD1 agrees at 7 bases. The V segment lost 1 base and the J segment 6 bases; nucleotides outside the gene matches: 5. The CDR3 runs to 14 residues. CDR1 and CDR2 from the germline V gene are KGHSH and LQKENI. The CDR3 DNA sequence: TGTGCCAGCTCACCACGACAGGGACTCGCTGAAGCTTTCTTT. This encodes CASSPRQGLAEAFF.